This T cell receptor beta chain derives from a study of tumor-infiltrating lymphocytes in primary liver carcinoma. Constant-region priming of 500 to 550 ng total RNA yielded TCR beta cDNA. Modified slightly, ARM-PCR produced TCR beta libraries over three nested multiplex PCR rounds. From the multiplex PCR reads, TCRdb called clonotypes with MiXCR, one entry per CDR3 protein. The profile shows under 85,000 distinct CDR3 sequences, 72% of them singletons. As regards this clonotype: Being one base from a much bigger clone, this may be a read error. The final CDR3 position lacks the conserved phenylalanine or tryptophan, pointing to a likely read error.

From unsorted bulk tissue weighing roughly 17-31 mg, DNA and RNA were co-extracted. This TCR derives from a man aged 35 to 55 with primary liver carcinoma and hepatitis B virus infection. The sample consisted of liver tumor tissue from sampling region 1. Specified subset: tumor region T1, superior pole.

CDR3 coding DNA: TGTGCCAGCTTATCTTCTATGCAAGAGACCCAGTACTTA. Protein: CASLSSMQETQYL. The chain couples TRBV28 to TRBJ2-5; D remains unclear. The germline CDR1 and CDR2 sequences are MDHEN and SYDVKM. The CDR3 sequence is 13 residues long. Trimming stripped 8 bases from V and 2 bases from J, with 12 bases between.